The 24 T cell receptor beta chains given below trace back to one sample, sequenced in a study of cytomegalovirus exposure and HLA in healthy donors. Amplification used 60 Vbeta primers and 13 Jbeta primers. The data were produced by immunoSEQ multiplex PCR, yet TCRdb's version contains in-frame clones alone and is incomplete. This table has nearly 95,000 clones, 63% appearing once. The sequenced sample consisted of PBMCs. These receptors all come from a woman between 25 and 40 years old in good health and CMV-seronegative.

This clone came up a few times. The gene calls are TRBV5-1 and TRBJ2-7; D is unresolved. The germline V gene encodes CDR1 SGHRS and CDR2 YFSETQ. Trimming stripped 1 base from V and 5 bases from J, with 7 bases between. The CDR3 sequence is 12 residues long. CDR3 in DNA: TGCGCCAGCAGCTTGAACCAGGACGAGCAGTACTTC. Residues: CASSLNQDEQYF. The full variable domain, its missing parts supplied by reference TRBV5-1 and TRBJ2-7, is KAGVTQTPRYLIKTRGQQVTLSCSPISGHRSVSWYQQTPGQGLQFLFEYFSETQRNKGNFPGRFSGRQFSNSRSEMNVSTLELGDSALYLCASSLNQDEQYFGPGTRLTVT.

The chain links TRBV7-8 to TRBJ2-7; 8 bases are shared with TRBD1. The trim removed 5 bases at V and 0 bases at J, leaving 12 bases unmatched. The germline V gene has CDR1 SGHVS and CDR2 FQNEAQ. The CDR3 is made up of 17 amino acids. This chain's CDR3 is CASSLQTGAIISYEQYF. The DNA for the CDR3 is TGTGCCAGCAGCCTCCAGACAGGGGCCATCATCTCCTACGAGCAGTACTTC. Full variable domain (missing parts from reference TRBV7-8 and TRBJ2-7): GAGVSQSPRYKVAKRGQDVALRCDPISGHVSLFWYQQALGQGPEFLTYFQNEAQLDKSGLPSDRFFAERPEGSVSTLKIQRTQQEDSAVYLCASSLQTGAIISYEQYFGPGTRLTVT.

This clone has just a few counts. This chain uses TRBV5-1 with TRBJ2-7; tentatively, D is TRBD2 (6 bases). CDR1 and CDR2 from the germline V gene are SGHRS and YFSETQ. This CDR3 comprises 14 residues. The germline V and J ends were trimmed by 10 bases and 2 bases, with 19 bases remaining between them. The CDR3 nucleotides are TGCGCCTCATCCGCTGGGGAGGTACCCTACGAGCAGTACTTC. This codes for CASSAGEVPYEQYF.

The rearrangement uses TRBV4-2 and TRBJ1-5, with 9 bases fitting TRBD1. V lost 0 bases, J lost 4 bases, and 10 bases stayed unmatched. The CDR3 sequence is 18 residues long. The V gene's germline CDR1 is LGHNA and CDR2 YNFKEQ. The CDR3 loop reads CASSQDSGTGSLNQPQHF. The CDR3 nucleotides read TGTGCCAGCAGCCAAGACTCGGGGACAGGGTCTCTGAATCAGCCCCAGCATTTT.

The CDR3 DNA reads TGTGCCATCAGTGAGCCGAAACAGGGTTACACTGAAGCTTTCTTT. Its protein product is CAISEPKQGYTEAFF. The chain employs TRBV10-3 and TRBJ1-1; possible D gene TRBD1, 6 bases. Trimming removed 2 bases from V and 3 bases from J, with 13 bases in between. This CDR3 spans 15 amino acids. CDR1 and CDR2 (germline): ENHRY, SYGVKD.

The chain combines TRBV5-1 with TRBJ2-3; a weak D match, TRBD2 (5 bases). Trimming pared 5 bases from V and 0 bases from J, leaving 7 bases between. CDR1 is SGHRS and CDR2 is YFSETQ in the germline V gene. The CDR3 loop spans 13 amino acids. Written as DNA, the CDR3 is TGCGCCAGCAGAGGAGGTAGCACAGATACGCAGTATTTT. Residues: CASRGGSTDTQYF.

This clone turned up a few times. The chain joins TRBV2 to TRBJ2-4, with a possible D match to TRBD2 (6 bases). The germline V and J ends were trimmed by 1 base and 0 bases, with 10 bases remaining between them. CDR1 is SNHLY, CDR2 FYNNEI, per germline. The CDR3 has 16 residues. CDR3 in amino acids: CASSEVVGLAKNIQYF. CDR3 coding DNA: TGTGCCAGCAGTGAAGTAGTGGGACTAGCCAAAAACATTCAGTACTTC.

This clone was observed a few times. This specimen includes other DNA sequences encoding the same CDR3. The chain employs TRBV19 and TRBJ2-5, with 8 bases lining up with TRBD2. The V gene end was trimmed by 7 bases and the J gene end by 5 bases; junction bases not matched to a gene: 12. Germline CDR1 is LNHDA and CDR2 is SQIVND (reference sequence). The CDR3 has 15 amino acids. The CDR3 is CASTNSGGAGETQYF. The CDR3 region has the DNA TGTGCCAGTACCAACTCCGGGGGGGCAGGGGAGACCCAGTACTTC.

The chain links TRBV25-1 to TRBJ2-1; 9 bases align to TRBD2. This CDR3 contains 13 residues. Germline values: CDR1 MGHDK, CDR2 SYGVNS. Trimming at V came to 7 bases and at J to 6 bases, leaving 4 bases not matched to a gene. CDR3 sequence: CASTLLAGNEQFF. CDR3 DNA sequence: TGTGCCAGCACCTTACTAGCGGGCAATGAGCAGTTCTTC.

The chain uses TRBV7-2 and TRBJ2-7; D may be TRBD1 (6 bases). From germline, CDR1 is SGHTA and CDR2 FQGNSA. This CDR3 has 15 amino acids. V was clipped by 5 bases and J by 12 bases, with 26 bases between them. The CDR3 loop is CASSPAEAQGQRGYF. In nucleotides, the CDR3 is TGTGCCAGCAGCCCCGCCGAAGCTCAGGGGCAGAGGGGGTACTTC. Combining the CDR3 with reference TRBV7-2 and TRBJ2-7 gives the whole variable domain GAGVSQSPSNKVTEKGKDVELRCDPISGHTALYWYRQSLGQGLEFLIYFQGNSAPDKSGLPSDRFSAERTGGSVSTLTIQRTQQEDSAVYLCASSPAEAQGQRGYFGPGTRLTVT.

The genes are TRBV25-1 and TRBJ2-5; maybe TRBD1 (5 bases). The CDR3 is 14 amino acids. The ends were cut back, 1 base at V and 2 bases at J, with 8 bases in the middle. CDR1 is MGHDK and CDR2 is SYGVNS in the germline V gene. In nucleotides, the CDR3 is TGTGCCAGCAGTGAATGGACATTGCAAGAGACCCAGTACTTC. It encodes CASSEWTLQETQYF.

The V gene is TRBV9, the J gene TRBJ1-2, with D maybe TRBD1 (5 bases). Germline assignment: CDR1 SGDLS and CDR2 YYNGEE. This CDR3 comprises 14 residues. V shed 3 bases and J shed 4 bases, with 13 bases lying between them. In DNA form, the CDR3 reads TGTGCCAGCAGCGCGACCGACAGCCGCTATGGCTACACCTTC. As protein: CASSATDSRYGYTF.

The gene calls are TRBV4-3 and TRBJ1-1; 8 bases are a match to TRBD1. The CDR3 runs to 17 residues. Trimming cost V 1 base and J 0 bases; bases outside gene matches: 7. Germline CDR1 LGHNA, CDR2 YSLEER. The CDR3 nucleotides are TGCGCCAGCAGCCAAGCCCTACAGGGGGGGATGAACACTGAAGCTTTCTTT. This sequence encodes CASSQALQGGMNTEAFF.

V is TRBV5-1 and J is TRBJ1-1, with D uncertain. CDR3 size: 15 residues. Germline CDR1 SGHRS, CDR2 YFSETQ. Trimming left V 0 bases short and J 0 bases short, with 9 bases between. The CDR3 is CASSLGGGMNTEAFF. The CDR3 DNA sequence: TGCGCCAGCAGCTTGGGGGGAGGGATGAACACTGAAGCTTTCTTT.

This clone was found a few times. The chain joins TRBV28 to TRBJ2-2, with D possibly TRBD2 on 6 matching bases. V was cut by 6 bases and J by 2 bases, with 7 bases left in between. Germline V gene sequence: CDR1 MDHEN, CDR2 SYDVKM. The CDR3 is 13 amino acids. The CDR3 is CASRDYNTGELFF. As DNA, the CDR3 is TGTGCCAGCAGGGACTACAACACCGGGGAGCTGTTTTTT.

The V gene is TRBV2, the J gene TRBJ2-2; the match to TRBD1 covers 7 bases. Germline CDR1 and CDR2: SNHLY and FYNNEI. This CDR3 region has 13 residues. Unmatched junction bases numbered 2, after V lost 7 bases and J lost 3 bases. The CDR3: CASTDRDTGELFF. CDR3 DNA: TGTGCCAGCACCGACAGGGACACCGGGGAGCTGTTTTTT.

The CDR3 nucleotides are TGTGCCAGCATTGGGGGCTTGACAGATGGCTACACCTTC. Residues: CASIGGLTDGYTF. The chain links TRBV2 to TRBJ1-2, with TRBD1 as a possible D gene (6 bases). Germline CDR1 is SNHLY and CDR2 is FYNNEI. The V and J ends lost 7 bases and 6 bases respectively, with 15 bases between them. The CDR3 runs 13 residues.

The V gene is TRBV6-5, the J gene TRBJ2-7; 8 bases align to TRBD1. V shed 2 bases and J 1 base; nucleotides not matched to a gene: 7. Germline lookup yields CDR1 MNHEY and CDR2 SVGAGI. This CDR3 is 16 amino acids long. The CDR3 nucleotides read TGTGCCAGCAGTTACGGTAGACAGGGGTTATCCTACGAGCAGTACTTC. Translating it yields CASSYGRQGLSYEQYF.

This clone appeared a few times. This chain uses TRBV7-2 with TRBJ2-7; tentatively, D is TRBD2 (6 bases). From germline, CDR1 is SGHTA and CDR2 FQGNSA. Trimming stripped 2 bases from V and 0 bases from J, with 17 bases between. The CDR3 runs to 17 residues. CDR3 DNA: TGTGCCAGCAGCTTACGTGCGGGATCTTCGAGCTCCTACGAGCAGTACTTC. Amino acid sequence: CASSLRAGSSSSYEQYF.

This clone was observed a few times. The V and J genes are TRBV29-1 and TRBJ1-1; D not resolved. Between the trimmed V and J ends, which lost 6 bases and 5 bases, there was a span of 7 bases. Germline CDR1 and CDR2: SQVTM and ANQGSEA. The CDR3 length is 10 residues. DNA of the CDR3: TGCAGCGTGAGAGGGACTGAAGCTTTCTTT. It yields the protein CSVRGTEAFF.

The genes are TRBV4-2 and TRBJ2-5; no reliable D call. The V gene's germline CDR1 is LGHNA and CDR2 YNFKEQ. Trimming removed 0 bases at V and 7 bases at J, with 15 bases between. CDR3 size: 15 residues. The CDR3 loop is CASSQESSSPGTQYF. Written as DNA, the CDR3 is TGTGCCAGCAGCCAAGAAAGTAGTAGTCCTGGGACCCAGTACTTC.

This clone has more than one count but fewer than ten. Other DNA sequences of this sample code for an identical CDR3. The J gene is TRBJ1-1, the V gene TRBV14; D remains ambiguous. Per the germline V gene, CDR1 is SGHDN and CDR2 is FVKESK. The length of the CDR3 is 13 residues. Trimming left V 4 bases short and J 5 bases short, with 11 bases between. This CDR3 reads CASSLAGGTEAFF. CDR3 coding DNA: TGTGCCAGCAGCCTGGCAGGAGGGACTGAAGCTTTCTTT.

This clone occurred a few times. The chain has TRBV5-1 and TRBJ1-2; 9 nucleotides agree with TRBD1. The J segment lost 8 bases and the V segment lost 4 bases, leaving 3 bases of the junction unmatched. CDR1 and CDR2 (germline): SGHRS, YFSETQ. This CDR3 region has 12 residues. CDR3 sequence reads: CASSTTGGGYTF. In DNA form, the CDR3 reads TGCGCCAGCAGCACCACAGGGGGCGGCTACACCTTC.

J is TRBJ2-7 and V is TRBV19; 7 bases match TRBD2. J lost 4 bases, V lost 2 bases, and 8 bases had no gene match. This CDR3 has 15 residues. The germline V gene has CDR1 LNHDA and CDR2 SQIVND (reference sequence). CDR3 sequence (DNA): TGTGCCAGTAGTATATTTGGCGGGAGTATTTACGAGCAGTACTTC. Translation: CASSIFGGSIYEQYF. Full variable domain (remainder filled in from reference TRBV19 and TRBJ2-7): DGGITQSPKYLFRKEGQNVTLSCEQNLNHDAMYWYRQDPGQGLRLIYYSQIVNDFQKGDIAEGYSVSREKKESFPLTVTSAQKNPTAFYLCASSIFGGSIYEQYFGPGTRLTVT.